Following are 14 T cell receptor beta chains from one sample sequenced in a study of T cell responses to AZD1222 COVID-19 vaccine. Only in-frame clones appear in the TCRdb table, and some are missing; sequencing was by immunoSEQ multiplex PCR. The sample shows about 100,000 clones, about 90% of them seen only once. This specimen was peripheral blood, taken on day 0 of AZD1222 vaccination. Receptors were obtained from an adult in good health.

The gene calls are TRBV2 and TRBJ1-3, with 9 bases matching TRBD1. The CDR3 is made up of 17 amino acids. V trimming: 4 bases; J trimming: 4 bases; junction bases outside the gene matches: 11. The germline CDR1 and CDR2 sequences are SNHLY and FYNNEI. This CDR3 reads CASSGLWTGASGNTIYF. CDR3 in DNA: TGTGCCAGCAGTGGTCTCTGGACAGGGGCATCAGGAAACACCATATATTTT.

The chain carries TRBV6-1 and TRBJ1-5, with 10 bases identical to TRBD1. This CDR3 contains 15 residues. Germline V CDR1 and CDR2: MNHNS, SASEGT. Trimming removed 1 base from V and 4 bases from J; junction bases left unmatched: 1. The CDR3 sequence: CASSEGTGGNQPQHF. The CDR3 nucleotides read TGTGCCAGCAGTGAAGGGACAGGGGGTAATCAGCCCCAGCATTTT.

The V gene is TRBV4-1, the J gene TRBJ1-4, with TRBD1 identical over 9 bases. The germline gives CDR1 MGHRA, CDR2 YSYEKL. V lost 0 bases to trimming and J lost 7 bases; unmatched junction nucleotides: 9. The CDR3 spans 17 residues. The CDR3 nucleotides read TGCGCCAGCAGCCAAGAGACCACAGGGGGCGCCGGTGAAAAACTGTTTTTT. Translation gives CASSQETTGGAGEKLFF.

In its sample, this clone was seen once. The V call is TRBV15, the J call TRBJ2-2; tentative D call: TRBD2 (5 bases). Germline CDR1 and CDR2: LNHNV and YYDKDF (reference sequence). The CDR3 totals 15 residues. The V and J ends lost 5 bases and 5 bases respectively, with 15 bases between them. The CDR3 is CATSPRTPGTGELFF. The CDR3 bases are TGTGCCACCAGCCCGCGGACTCCGGGGACCGGGGAGCTGTTTTTT.

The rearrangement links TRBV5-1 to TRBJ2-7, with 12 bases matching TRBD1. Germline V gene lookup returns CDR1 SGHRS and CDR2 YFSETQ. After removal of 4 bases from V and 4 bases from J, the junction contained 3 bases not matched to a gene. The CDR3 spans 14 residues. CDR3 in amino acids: CASSMGQGAYEQYF. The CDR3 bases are TGCGCCAGCAGCATGGGACAGGGGGCGTACGAGCAGTACTTC. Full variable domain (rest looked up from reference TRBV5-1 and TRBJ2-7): KAGVTQTPRYLIKTRGQQVTLSCSPISGHRSVSWYQQTPGQGLQFLFEYFSETQRNKGNFPGRFSGRQFSNSRSEMNVSTLELGDSALYLCASSMGQGAYEQYFGPGTRLTVT.

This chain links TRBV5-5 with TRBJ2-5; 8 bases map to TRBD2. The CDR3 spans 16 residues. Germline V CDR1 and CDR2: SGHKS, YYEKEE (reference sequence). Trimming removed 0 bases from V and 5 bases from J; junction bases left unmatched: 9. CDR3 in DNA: TGTGCCAGCAGCTTGGAGGTAGCGGGGCTCCGGGAGACCCAGTACTTC. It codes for CASSLEVAGLRETQYF.

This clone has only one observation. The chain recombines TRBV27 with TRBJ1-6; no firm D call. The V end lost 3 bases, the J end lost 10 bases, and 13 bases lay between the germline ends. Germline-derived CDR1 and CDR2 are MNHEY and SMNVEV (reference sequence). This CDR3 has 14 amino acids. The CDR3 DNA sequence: TGTGCCAGCAGTTTGGGGAGGGCGGCCTCACCCCTCCACTTT. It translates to CASSLGRAASPLHF.

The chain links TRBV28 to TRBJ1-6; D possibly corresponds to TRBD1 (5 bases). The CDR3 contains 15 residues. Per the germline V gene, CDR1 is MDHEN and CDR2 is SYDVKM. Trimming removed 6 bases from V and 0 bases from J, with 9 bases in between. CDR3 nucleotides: TGTGCCAGCAGCTCAGGGAGCTCCTATAATTCACCCCTCCACTTT. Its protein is CASSSGSSYNSPLHF. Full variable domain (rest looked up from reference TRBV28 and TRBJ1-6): DVKVTQSSRYLVKRTGEKVFLECVQDMDHENMFWYRQDPGLGLRLIYFSYDVKMKEKGDIPEGYSVSREKKERFSLILESASTNQTSMYLCASSSGSSYNSPLHFGNGTRLTVT.

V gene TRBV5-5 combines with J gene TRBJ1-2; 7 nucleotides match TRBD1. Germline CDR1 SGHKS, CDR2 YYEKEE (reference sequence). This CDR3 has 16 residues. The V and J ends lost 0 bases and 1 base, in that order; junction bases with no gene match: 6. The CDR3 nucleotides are TGTGCCAGCAGCTTGGAGGGGACAGAAATTAACTATGGCTACACCTTC. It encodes CASSLEGTEINYGYTF. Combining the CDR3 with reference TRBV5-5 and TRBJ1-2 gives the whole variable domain DAGVTQSPTHLIKTRGQQVTLRCSPISGHKSVSWYQQVLGQGPQFIFQYYEKEERGRGNFPDRFSARQFPNYSSELNVNALLLGDSALYLCASSLEGTEINYGYTFGSGTRLTVV.

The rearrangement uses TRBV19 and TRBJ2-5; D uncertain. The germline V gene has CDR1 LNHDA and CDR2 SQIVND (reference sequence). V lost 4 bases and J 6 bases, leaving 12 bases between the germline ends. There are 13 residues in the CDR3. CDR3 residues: CASSTGVGKTQYF. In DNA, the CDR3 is TGTGCCAGTAGTACAGGAGTAGGAAAGACCCAGTACTTC.

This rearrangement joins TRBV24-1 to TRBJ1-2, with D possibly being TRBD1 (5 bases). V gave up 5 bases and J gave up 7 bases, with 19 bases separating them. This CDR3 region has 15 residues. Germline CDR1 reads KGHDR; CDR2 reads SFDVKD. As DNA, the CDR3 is TGTGCCACCAGTGGTATCCGCCAGGGTAATAGTGGCTACACCTTC. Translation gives CATSGIRQGNSGYTF.

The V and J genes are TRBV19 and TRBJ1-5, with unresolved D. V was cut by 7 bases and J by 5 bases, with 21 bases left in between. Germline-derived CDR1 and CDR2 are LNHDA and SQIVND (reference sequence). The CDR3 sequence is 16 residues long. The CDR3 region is CASTGVHQEAYQPQHF. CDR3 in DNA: TGTGCCAGTACCGGAGTACACCAAGAAGCATATCAGCCCCAGCATTTT.

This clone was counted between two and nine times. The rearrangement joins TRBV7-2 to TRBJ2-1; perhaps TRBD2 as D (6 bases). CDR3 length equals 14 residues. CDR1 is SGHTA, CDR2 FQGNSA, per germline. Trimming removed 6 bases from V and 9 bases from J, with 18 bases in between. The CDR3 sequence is CASSYSFRGGEQFF. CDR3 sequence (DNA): TGTGCCAGCAGTTATTCTTTTCGGGGAGGTGAGCAGTTCTTC. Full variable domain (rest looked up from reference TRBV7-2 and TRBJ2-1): GAGVSQSPSNKVTEKGKDVELRCDPISGHTALYWYRQSLGQGLEFLIYFQGNSAPDKSGLPSDRFSAERTGGSVSTLTIQRTQQEDSAVYLCASSYSFRGGEQFFGPGTRLTVL.

DNA of the CDR3: TGTGCCACCAGTGAACCGGGACTAGCCGGGGAGACCCAGTACTTC. This sequence encodes CATSEPGLAGETQYF. The rearrangement uses TRBV24-1 and TRBJ2-5; 9 bases are a match to TRBD2. Germline V lookup: CDR1 KGHDR, CDR2 SFDVKD. The CDR3 covers 15 residues. V was clipped by 4 bases and J by 5 bases; unmatched bases: 7.